This is a list of T cell receptor beta chains from one sample in a study of OX40 agonist ivuxolimab in advanced cancers. Repertoires were generated with immunoSEQ multiplex PCR, while TCRdb's copy carries only in-frame clones and drops some. The sample has about 50,000 clones; over 70% are singletons. The material was CD4+ or CD8+ T cells sorted from blood, obtained in a trial of the OX40 agonist ivuxolimab. These receptor sequences come from an adult with an advanced solid tumor such as melanoma, head and neck, liver or kidney cancer. The CDR3 runs from the conserved cysteine through the conserved F or W. Each record gives: J gene, clone size, D gene, V gene, CDR3 DNA, CDR3 protein. The D gene is left open where the match is weak. Size is omitted from some rows. Given values are once, few, many or a class for expanded clones.

j_call: TRBJ2-1
clone_size: .
d_call: TRBD1
v_call: TRBV6-4
cdr3_nt: TGTGCCAGCAGCCCGACAGGGAGCTCCTACAATGAGCAGTTCTTC
cdr3_aa: CASSPTGSSYNEQFF

j_call: TRBJ2-7
clone_size: .
d_call: .
v_call: TRBV7-9
cdr3_nt: TGTGCCAGCAGCTTAGACCCCTCCTACGAGCAGTACTTC
cdr3_aa: CASSLDPSYEQYF

j_call: TRBJ2-5
clone_size: .
d_call: TRBD2
v_call: TRBV7-2
cdr3_nt: TGTGCCAGCAGCTTTAGGAGCGGGGGAAGCGAGACCCAGTACTTC
cdr3_aa: CASSFRSGGSETQYF

j_call: TRBJ2-7
clone_size: few
d_call: TRBD1
v_call: TRBV19
cdr3_nt: TGTGCCAGTAGTATACGACGACAGGGCACCTCCTACGAGCAGTACTTC
cdr3_aa: CASSIRRQGTSYEQYF

j_call: TRBJ2-5
clone_size: .
d_call: TRBD1
v_call: TRBV28
cdr3_nt: TGTGCCAGCAGTTTAGGGACAGGGCTACGGGAGACCCAGTACTTC
cdr3_aa: CASSLGTGLRETQYF

j_call: TRBJ1-5
clone_size: few
d_call: TRBD1
v_call: TRBV11-3
cdr3_nt: TGTGCCAGCAGCCACGGAGGCGGGACAGATCAGCCCCAGCATTTT
cdr3_aa: CASSHGGGTDQPQHF

j_call: TRBJ2-1
clone_size: .
d_call: TRBD2
v_call: TRBV5-4
cdr3_nt: TGTGCCAGCAGCTTGGCCGGTGGGCGGGGGGGCTCCTACAATGAGCAGTTCTTC
cdr3_aa: CASSLAGGRGGSYNEQFF

j_call: TRBJ2-3
clone_size: .
d_call: .
v_call: TRBV7-2
cdr3_nt: TGTGCCAGCAGCTACGGGGGGCCCCGCGCCGATACGCAGTATTTT
cdr3_aa: CASSYGGPRADTQYF

j_call: TRBJ1-5
clone_size: .
d_call: .
v_call: TRBV28
cdr3_nt: TGTGCCAGCAGTGTCAATCAGCCCCAGCATTTT
cdr3_aa: CASSVNQPQHF

j_call: TRBJ2-7
clone_size: .
d_call: TRBD2
v_call: TRBV5-8
cdr3_nt: TGTGCCAGCAGCGCCCCGACTAGCGGGCCCTCCTACGAGCAGTACTTC
cdr3_aa: CASSAPTSGPSYEQYF

j_call: TRBJ1-4
clone_size: .
d_call: TRBD1
v_call: TRBV18
cdr3_nt: TGTGCCAGTCGAGCCCCCGACAGGGCCACTAATGAAAAACTGTTTTTT
cdr3_aa: CASRAPDRATNEKLFF

j_call: TRBJ2-1
clone_size: once
d_call: TRBD2
v_call: TRBV11-2
cdr3_nt: TGTGCCAGCAGCTTCTACGGGACTAGCGGGGGAGGGACCTACAATGAGCAGTTCTTC
cdr3_aa: CASSFYGTSGGGTYNEQFF

j_call: TRBJ1-3
clone_size: .
d_call: .
v_call: TRBV9
cdr3_nt: TGTGCCAGCAGCGTAGAATTCAGTGGAAACACCATATATTTT
cdr3_aa: CASSVEFSGNTIYF

j_call: TRBJ2-3
clone_size: .
d_call: .
v_call: TRBV10-3
cdr3_nt: TGTGCCATCAGTGAGGCGGCGGAGGGAGATACGCAGTATTTT
cdr3_aa: CAISEAAEGDTQYF

j_call: TRBJ1-5
clone_size: few
d_call: TRBD1
v_call: TRBV15
cdr3_nt: TGTGCCACCAGCGGGACAGCAAGCCAGCCCCAGCATTTT
cdr3_aa: CATSGTASQPQHF

j_call: TRBJ2-1
clone_size: .
d_call: TRBD2
v_call: TRBV27
cdr3_nt: TGTGCCAGCAGTTGGAGGGGACTAGCGGGAGGAGATGGGAATGAGCAGTTCTTC
cdr3_aa: CASSWRGLAGGDGNEQFF

j_call: TRBJ2-7
clone_size: few
d_call: TRBD1
v_call: TRBV7-2
cdr3_nt: TGTGCCAGCAGTCCCACAGGGGTCGAGCAGTACTTC
cdr3_aa: CASSPTGVEQYF

j_call: TRBJ1-1
clone_size: .
d_call: .
v_call: TRBV11-2
cdr3_nt: TGTGCCAGCAGCTTAGTAGGGGGGGACACTGAAGCTTTCTTT
cdr3_aa: CASSLVGGDTEAFF

j_call: TRBJ2-7
clone_size: once
d_call: TRBD2
v_call: TRBV27
cdr3_nt: TGTGCCAGCAGTTTCAGGTTCGGGGGGTTCTACGAGCAGTACTTC
cdr3_aa: CASSFRFGGFYEQYF

j_call: TRBJ2-6
clone_size: .
d_call: .
v_call: TRBV27
cdr3_nt: TGTGCCAGCAGTTTACAGGGCTCTGGGGCCAACGTCCTGACTTTC
cdr3_aa: CASSLQGSGANVLTF

j_call: TRBJ2-2
clone_size: once
d_call: TRBD2
v_call: TRBV2
cdr3_nt: TGTGCCAGCAGAACTAGCGGGAGTAGGACCGGGGAGCTGTTTTTT
cdr3_aa: CASRTSGSRTGELFF

j_call: TRBJ1-4
clone_size: .
d_call: .
v_call: TRBV7-8
cdr3_nt: TGTGCCAGCAGCTTTACGAAGGGGCTTAATGAAAAACTGTTTTTT
cdr3_aa: CASSFTKGLNEKLFF

j_call: TRBJ2-2
clone_size: .
d_call: TRBD2
v_call: TRBV28
cdr3_nt: TGTGCCAGCAGTTTAAGGCCTAGCGGGAGAAAGGACGGGGAGCTGTTTTTT
cdr3_aa: CASSLRPSGRKDGELFF

j_call: TRBJ2-3
clone_size: once
d_call: .
v_call: TRBV7-9
cdr3_nt: TGTGCCAGCAGCAAACAAAGGGGGGTCCCAGGGGATACGCAGTATTTT
cdr3_aa: CASSKQRGVPGDTQYF

j_call: TRBJ2-5
clone_size: .
d_call: TRBD2
v_call: TRBV9
cdr3_nt: TGTGCCAGCAGCGTAGCCCCGGGACTAGCTGGTGAGACCCAGTACTTC
cdr3_aa: CASSVAPGLAGETQYF

j_call: TRBJ2-1
clone_size: .
d_call: TRBD2
v_call: TRBV6-1
cdr3_nt: TGTGCCAGCAGTTTAGCGGGGGAGCAGTTCTTC
cdr3_aa: CASSLAGEQFF

j_call: TRBJ1-4
clone_size: few
d_call: TRBD1
v_call: TRBV28
cdr3_nt: TGTGCCAGCATGACAGGGGGTGAAAAACTGTTTTTT
cdr3_aa: CASMTGGEKLFF

j_call: TRBJ1-1
clone_size: .
d_call: .
v_call: TRBV19
cdr3_nt: TGTGCCAGTAGTATGCGAGAGGGGTTGAACACTGAAGCTTTCTTT
cdr3_aa: CASSMREGLNTEAFF

j_call: TRBJ1-2
clone_size: .
d_call: .
v_call: TRBV4-3
cdr3_nt: TGCGCCAGCAGCCAGAGACAGGATAACTATGGCTACACCTTC
cdr3_aa: CASSQRQDNYGYTF

j_call: TRBJ1-1
clone_size: .
d_call: .
v_call: TRBV11-2
cdr3_nt: TGTGCCAGCAGCCGCGGGGGGGGAAACACTGAAGCTTTCTTT
cdr3_aa: CASSRGGGNTEAFF

j_call: TRBJ2-7
clone_size: once
d_call: .
v_call: TRBV19
cdr3_nt: TGTGCCAGTAGTATGACAGCTTGGACCTACGAGCAGTACTTC
cdr3_aa: CASSMTAWTYEQYF

j_call: TRBJ2-3
clone_size: .
d_call: .
v_call: TRBV14
cdr3_nt: TGTGCCAGCAGCCAATTTAGCTCCAATACGCAGTATTTT
cdr3_aa: CASSQFSSNTQYF

j_call: TRBJ2-3
clone_size: few
d_call: .
v_call: TRBV7-9
cdr3_nt: TGTGCCAGCAGCTTAACCTTAGCGGCTAGCACAGATACGCAGTATTTT
cdr3_aa: CASSLTLAASTDTQYF

j_call: TRBJ1-1
clone_size: .
d_call: .
v_call: TRBV12-5
cdr3_nt: TGTGCTAGTCGGTCGATGAACACTGAAGCTTTCTTT
cdr3_aa: CASRSMNTEAFF

j_call: TRBJ1-2
clone_size: .
d_call: TRBD1
v_call: TRBV6-1
cdr3_nt: TGTGCCAGCACCTATAACAGGGGAGCTAACTATGGCTACACCTTC
cdr3_aa: CASTYNRGANYGYTF

j_call: TRBJ2-7
clone_size: .
d_call: TRBD2
v_call: TRBV5-1
cdr3_nt: TGCGCCAGCAGCTTGGCGTCTAGCGGGAGAGGGTACGAGCAGTACTTC
cdr3_aa: CASSLASSGRGYEQYF

j_call: TRBJ2-2
clone_size: .
d_call: .
v_call: TRBV21-1
cdr3_nt: TGTGCCAGCAGGTGCGACCGGGACGTATCCGCGAACACCGGGGAGCTGTTTTTT
cdr3_aa: CASRCDRDVSANTGELFF

j_call: TRBJ2-2
clone_size: .
d_call: .
v_call: TRBV7-2
cdr3_nt: TGTGCCAGCAGCTTAGACAGGGTTGTTGGGACCGGGGAGCTGTTTTTT
cdr3_aa: CASSLDRVVGTGELFF

j_call: TRBJ2-1
clone_size: .
d_call: .
v_call: TRBV5-8
cdr3_nt: TGTGCCAGCAGCTTGACTGGGTTATCCTACAATGAGCAGTTCTTC
cdr3_aa: CASSLTGLSYNEQFF

j_call: TRBJ1-3
clone_size: .
d_call: TRBD1
v_call: TRBV29-1
cdr3_nt: TGCAGCGTACAAGGGGACAGGGGCATCTCTGGAAACACCATATATTTT
cdr3_aa: CSVQGDRGISGNTIYF

j_call: TRBJ2-2
clone_size: .
d_call: TRBD2
v_call: TRBV15
cdr3_nt: TGTGCCACCAGCAGCCGTCGGGGGACTAGCGGCACCGGGGAGCTGTTTTTT
cdr3_aa: CATSSRRGTSGTGELFF

j_call: TRBJ2-7
clone_size: once
d_call: .
v_call: TRBV7-2
cdr3_nt: TGTGCCAGCAGCTTATCGACAGTTCACGAGCAGTACTTC
cdr3_aa: CASSLSTVHEQYF

j_call: TRBJ2-1
clone_size: .
d_call: .
v_call: TRBV21-1
cdr3_nt: TGTGCCAGCGACGGGACAGGTCCAGTCCATGAGCAGTTCTTC
cdr3_aa: CASDGTGPVHEQFF

j_call: TRBJ1-4
clone_size: .
d_call: TRBD1
v_call: TRBV6-6
cdr3_nt: TGTGCCAGCAACCAAGGACAGGGCGGAAAGGAAAAACTGTTTTTT
cdr3_aa: CASNQGQGGKEKLFF

j_call: TRBJ1-2
clone_size: .
d_call: .
v_call: TRBV6-1
cdr3_nt: TGTGCCAGCAGTGGTCGCCGGGACTCCGAAAAGGGCTACACCTTC
cdr3_aa: CASSGRRDSEKGYTF

j_call: TRBJ2-5
clone_size: .
d_call: .
v_call: TRBV28
cdr3_nt: TGTGCCAGCAGTTTTCTTACCGGGACCGAACAAGAGACCCAGTACTTC
cdr3_aa: CASSFLTGTEQETQYF

j_call: TRBJ2-1
clone_size: .
d_call: .
v_call: TRBV11-3
cdr3_nt: TGTGCCAGCAGCTTTCTCGGGGCGAACTACAATGAGCAGTTCTTC
cdr3_aa: CASSFLGANYNEQFF